The 2 T cell receptor beta chains below come from one sample, sequenced in a study of T cell responses to AZD1222 COVID-19 vaccine (dated by TCRdb to about 2021). The time point tag for this specimen amounts to: baseline before first vaccination. Library preparation was by the immunoSEQ multiplex PCR assay. As stored in TCRdb, this immuneACCESS dataset retains in-frame rearrangements with V and J assigned. A fraction of the clones does not appear; measured against another copy, unresolved V genes explain less than half of the discrepancy, and the remainder lacks a known reason. This sample is represented by 150,000 to 200,000 clones; about nine tenths of them were singletons. The top ten clonotypes cover roughly 6% of the sample. Here the sequenced sample was peripheral blood, taken on day 0 of AZD1222 vaccination. These receptors all come from an adult in good health.

V usage is TRBV6-2 or TRBV6-3 and J usage is TRBJ2-3; 7 bases align to TRBD1. The CDR3 runs to 18 residues. Germline trimming cut 2 bases from V and 1 base from J; bases unmatched to any gene: 12. Germline CDR1 is MNHEY and CDR2 is SVGEGT. The CDR3 protein is CASSYSRRGLGRTDTQYF. In nucleotides, the CDR3 is TGTGCCAGCAGTTACAGCCGTAGGGGGCTAGGACGCACAGATACGCAGTATTTT.

The V call is TRBV29-1, the J call TRBJ1-5; 7 bases are a match to TRBD1. V lost 4 bases to trimming and J lost 5 bases; unmatched junction nucleotides: 5. The CDR3 is made up of 13 amino acids. Germline CDR1 SQVTM, CDR2 ANQGSEA. The CDR3 bases are TGCAGCGTTGCTACAGGGGAGGATCAGCCCCAGCATTTT. Residues: CSVATGEDQPQHF.